This TCR beta chain originates from a study of control samples from healthy donors and cancer patients. CDR3 length: 16 amino acids. Germline values: CDR1 SGHVS, CDR2 FQNEAQ. V shed 5 bases, J shed 4 bases, and the junction held 12 bases outside the gene matches. Profiled with immunoSEQ multiplex PCR; TCRdb holds only in-frame clones, not every one. The sample shows 150,000 to 200,000 clones, 88% of them seen only once. The rearrangement joins TRBV7-8 to TRBJ2-5; TRBD1 agrees at 8 bases. The sequence came from a man younger than 30 in good health. Sequencing input: blood. CDR3 in DNA: TGTGCCAGCAGCCAGAGACAGGGGAATAGGGGAGAGACCCAGTACTTC. It translates to CASSQRQGNRGETQYF. The variable domain in full, completed from reference TRBV7-8 and TRBJ2-5, reads GAGVSQSPRYKVAKRGQDVALRCDPISGHVSLFWYQQALGQGPEFLTYFQNEAQLDKSGLPSDRFFAERPEGSVSTLKIQRTQQEDSAVYLCASSQRQGNRGETQYFGPGTRLLVL.